The next 4 T cell receptor beta chains were all read from a single sample in a study of T cells in women clearing cervical HPV infection. TCRdb's copy holds only in-frame clones and misses some; the assay was immunoSEQ multiplex PCR. This listing includes about 20,000 clones. Specimen: blood buffy coat. These receptors all stem from a woman between 18 and 75 years old with a cervical HPV16 infection that either progressed to CIN3+ or cleared (not recorded which).

Comments on this clone: The observed sequence ends 3 residues before the CDR3 terminus, with the missing tail filled in from the germline J gene. The rearrangement links TRBV19 to TRBJ1-1; 7 nucleotides agree with TRBD1. The V gene's germline CDR1 is LNHDA and CDR2 SQIVND (reference sequence). The CDR3 extends over 14 amino acids. The CDR3 DNA, read in part, is TGTGCCATCGGAGACAGGGAAGGATACAATGAG. It is translated as CAIGDREGYNE. The full CDR3 protein reads CAIGDREGYNEAFF.

On this clone: The read is 3 residues too short to cover the CDR3 end, so that end is filled in from the germline J gene. The chain links TRBV7-8 to TRBJ2-3; 7 bases line up with TRBD1. Germline V lookup: CDR1 SGHVS, CDR2 FQNEAQ. The CDR3 runs to 13 residues. CDR3 residues: CASSRDSNQPQYF. The CDR3 DNA, read in part, is TGTGCCAGCAGCCGGGACAGCAATCAGCCG.

Notes on this clone: The sequenced fragment ends 3 residues before the CDR3 boundary, so the rest is inferred from the germline J gene. The V gene is TRBV6-2 or TRBV6-3, the J gene TRBJ1-2; maybe TRBD1 (5 bases). The length of the CDR3 is 12 residues. The germline V gene encodes CDR1 MNHEY and CDR2 SVGEGT. The CDR3 DNA, read in part, is TGTGCCAGCAGTTTACAGGTCAATGAC. It codes for CASSLQVND. The full CDR3 is CASSLQVNDYTF.

Note on this clone: The read halts 3 residues ahead of the CDR3 end, with the missing end drawn from the germline J gene. V is TRBV18 and J is TRBJ1-4, with D perhaps matching TRBD1 (5 bases). Germline CDR1 KGHSH, CDR2 LQKENI. The CDR3 length is 13 residues. The CDR3 bases that were read are TGTGCCAGCTTGGTCCCTGGGGCCAACGTA. Its translation: CASLVPGANV. The complete CDR3 protein is CASLVPGANVLFF.